Following are 17 T cell receptor beta chains from one sample sequenced in a study of lymphopenia after photon versus proton radiotherapy. Using immunoSEQ multiplex PCR, the repertoire was profiled, and TCRdb retains in-frame clones only, with some absent. The table includes about 34,000 clones, 84% detected once. This specimen consisted of peripheral blood, obtained from a patient treated with proton-based radiotherapy. Every receptor here comes from a woman aged 70-85 years with pancreatic cancer.

V usage is TRBV5-1 and J usage is TRBJ2-7, with TRBD1 as a possible D gene (6 bases). Germline V lookup: CDR1 SGHRS, CDR2 YFSETQ. With 0 bases removed from V and 4 bases from J, the gap between germline ends came to 8 bases. The CDR3 extends over 13 amino acids. The chain's CDR3 is CASSLDREYEQYF. DNA of the CDR3: TGCGCCAGCAGCTTGGACAGGGAATACGAGCAGTACTTC.

As DNA, the CDR3 is TGTGCCAGCAGCTTAGGGGGGTTCTATGGCTACACCTTC. Its protein is CASSLGGFYGYTF. The chain combines TRBV7-2 with TRBJ1-2; D might be TRBD1 (5 bases). The V end lost 1 base, the J end lost 4 bases, and 7 bases lay between the germline ends. This CDR3 contains 13 residues. CDR1 and CDR2 from the germline V gene are SGHTA and FQGNSA.

CDR3 DNA sequence: TGTGCCAGTAGTATTCTCGGGGAGGTTAACTATGGCTACACCTTC. The encoded protein is CASSILGEVNYGYTF. V and J are TRBV19 and TRBJ1-2, with D unclear. This CDR3 comprises 15 residues. Trimming took off 3 bases at V and 1 base at J, with 12 bases between the two ends. CDR1 is LNHDA, CDR2 SQIVND, per germline (reference sequence).

This chain joins TRBV11-3 and TRBJ2-4; D is unresolved. Trimming stripped 2 bases from V and 0 bases from J, with 8 bases between. CDR3 size: 15 residues. Germline CDR1 SGHNT, CDR2 YENEEA. CDR3 in DNA: TGTGCCAGCAGCTTATATAGTGAAGCCAAAAACATTCAGTACTTC. Protein product: CASSLYSEAKNIQYF.

V and J are TRBV5-1 and TRBJ1-2; D remains unclear. V dropped 4 bases and J dropped 5 bases, with 18 bases sitting between them. Per germline, CDR1 SGHRS and CDR2 YFSETQ. There are 15 residues in the CDR3. As DNA, the CDR3 is TGCGCCAGCAGCGCCGCCATTGATTTTCCTTATGGCTACACCTTC. Translating gives CASSAAIDFPYGYTF.

In its sample, this clone was seen a few times. At the DNA level, this CDR3 is encoded by other sequences in the same sample as well. The J gene is TRBJ2-5, the V gene TRBV9, with D unclear. V was trimmed by 0 bases and J by 4 bases, leaving 1 base between them. Germline V gene sequence: CDR1 SGDLS, CDR2 YYNGEE. The CDR3 totals 11 residues. The CDR3 loop reads CASSVAETQYF. The CDR3, as DNA: TGTGCCAGCAGCGTAGCAGAGACCCAGTACTTC.

The rearrangement uses TRBV14 and TRBJ1-2, with TRBD1 identical over 9 bases. J was trimmed by 6 bases and V by 2 bases; bases with no gene match: 7. Germline values: CDR1 SGHDN, CDR2 FVKESK. CDR3 size: 15 residues. CDR3 in amino acids: CASSQSIQGAHGYTF. In DNA, the CDR3 is TGTGCCAGCAGCCAAAGTATACAGGGGGCGCATGGCTACACCTTC.

V gene TRBV28 combines with J gene TRBJ1-1; 7 nucleotides agree with TRBD1. The germline CDR1 and CDR2 sequences are MDHEN and SYDVKM. The CDR3 spans 16 residues. J was trimmed by 1 base and V by 2 bases; bases with no gene match: 7. The CDR3 coding sequence is TGTGCCAGCAGTTTAATCCACAGGGGAGGGAACACTGAAGCTTTCTTT. Translating it yields CASSLIHRGGNTEAFF.

This chain links TRBV11-1 with TRBJ1-2; D possibly corresponds to TRBD1 (6 bases). The length of the CDR3 is 12 residues. V shed 7 bases and J shed 6 bases, with 12 bases lying between them. Germline V gives CDR1 SGHAT, CDR2 FQDESV (reference sequence). The CDR3 sequence is CASTLDSDGYTF. In DNA, the CDR3 is TGTGCCAGCACCCTGGACAGTGATGGCTACACCTTC.

DNA for the CDR3: TGTGCCAGCAGTCCGGGACTAGGGAACTCTGGGGCCAACGTCCTGACTTTC. This gives the protein CASSPGLGNSGANVLTF. The chain joins TRBV11-3 to TRBJ2-6; 8 bases align to TRBD2. Germline V gives CDR1 SGHNT, CDR2 YENEEA. The CDR3 is 17 residues long. The ends lost 6 bases at V and 0 bases at J; junction bases unmatched: 7.

The rearrangement joins TRBV7-2 to TRBJ2-3; 11 bases line up with TRBD2. CDR3 size: 12 residues. V shed 3 bases, J shed 10 bases, and the junction held 0 bases outside the gene matches. Germline CDR1 is SGHTA and CDR2 is FQGNSA. The CDR3 reads CASSFSGRAQYF. The DNA for the CDR3 is TGTGCCAGCAGCTTTAGCGGGAGGGCGCAGTATTTT.

V and J are TRBV6-6 and TRBJ2-5; possibly TRBD2 for D (5 bases). CDR3 length: 13 residues. Germline CDR1 reads MNHNY; CDR2 reads SVGAGI (reference sequence). Trimming shortened V by 8 bases and J by 1 base, and 11 bases separated the two germline ends. In DNA, the CDR3 is TGTGCCAGCTTGAGGGCGGGCCAAGAGACCCAGTACTTC. It codes for CASLRAGQETQYF.

This clone was seen only once. This chain uses TRBV7-8 with TRBJ2-7; TRBD2 aligns across 7 bases. Germline-derived CDR1 and CDR2 are SGHVS and FQNEAQ. The CDR3 is 14 amino acids. Trimming took 5 bases from V and 2 from J; bases not matched to a gene: 6. The CDR3 nucleotides are TGTGCCAGCAGCGCATCGACTAGCACCTACGAGCAGTACTTC. Its translation is CASSASTSTYEQYF.

This clone was counted between two and nine times. The J gene is TRBJ2-4, the V gene TRBV28; unclear D gene. Germline values: CDR1 MDHEN, CDR2 SYDVKM. The CDR3 spans 12 residues. V lost 4 bases and J 1 base, leaving 2 bases between the germline ends. The CDR3 bases are TGTGCCAGCAGTTCGGCCAAAAACATTCAGTACTTC. Its translation: CASSSAKNIQYF.

This rearrangement joins TRBV10-3 to TRBJ2-7; TRBD2 aligns across 10 bases. CDR3 length equals 15 residues. The V gene end was trimmed by 4 bases and the J gene end by 5 bases; junction bases not matched to a gene: 8. Germline V gene data show CDR1 as ENHRY and CDR2 as SYGVKD. The CDR3 DNA is TGTGCCATCAGTGTGAGGCTAGCGGGAGACGACGAGCAGTACTTC. Amino acid sequence: CAISVRLAGDDEQYF.

The rearrangement links TRBV25-1 to TRBJ1-1, with D possibly being TRBD1 (5 bases). From germline, CDR1 is MGHDK and CDR2 SYGVNS. This CDR3 is built from 14 residues. Trimming cost V 2 bases and J 4 bases, with 11 bases left between them. CDR3 DNA: TGTGCCAGCAGTGAAGTGACAAGGGGCACTGAAGCTTTCTTT. It specifies CASSEVTRGTEAFF. The full variable domain, rest sourced from reference TRBV25-1 and TRBJ1-1, is EADIYQTPRYLVIGTGKKITLECSQTMGHDKMYWYQQDPGMELHLIHYSYGVNSTEKGDLSSESTVSRIRTEHFPLTLESARPSHTSQYLCASSEVTRGTEAFFGQGTRLTVV.

The chain employs TRBV7-3 and TRBJ1-1, with D possibly TRBD1 on 5 matching bases. The CDR3 covers 15 residues. Germline assignment: CDR1 SGHTA and CDR2 FQGTGA. V shed 5 bases and J shed 1 base, with 14 bases lying between them. The CDR3 sequence: CASSPGPAGNTEAFF. CDR3 nucleotide sequence: TGTGCCAGCAGCCCGGGACCCGCGGGGAACACTGAAGCTTTCTTT. Complete variable domain (other parts from reference TRBV7-3 and TRBJ1-1): GAGVSQTPSNKVTEKGKYVELRCDPISGHTALYWYRQSLGQGPEFLIYFQGTGAADDSGLPNDRFFAVRPEGSVSTLKIQRTERGDSAVYLCASSPGPAGNTEAFFGQGTRLTVV.